The 17 T cell receptor beta chains below come from one sample, sequenced in a study of CD8 T cells in Susac syndrome. Random hexamers were used to reverse transcribe 0.5 to 1 ug of RNA. TCRdb reanalysed the immunoSEQ multiplex PCR reads using MiXCR and keeps one entry per CDR3 protein. Of some 190,000 distinct CDR3 sequences in the sample, around 93% were seen once. The specimen was CD4+ T cells from PBMCs. These receptors came from a human donor with Susac syndrome.

V gene TRBV27 combines with J gene TRBJ2-5, with 12 bases matching TRBD2. The CDR3 is 16 amino acids. The trim removed 5 bases at V and 1 base at J, leaving 5 bases unmatched. Germline CDR1 MNHEY, CDR2 SMNVEV (reference sequence). The CDR3 region is CASSPWTSGAQETQYF. The CDR3 DNA reads as TGTGCCAGCAGTCCATGGACTAGCGGGGCCCAAGAGACCCAGTACTTC.

The chain recombines TRBV30 with TRBJ2-5; unclear D gene. V dropped 3 bases and J dropped 2 bases, with 4 bases sitting between them. This CDR3 spans 11 amino acids. Per the germline V gene, CDR1 is GTSNPN and CDR2 is SVGIG (reference sequence). The CDR3 region has the DNA TGTGCCTGGAGGGAACAAGAGACCCAGTACTTC. Protein sequence: CAWREQETQYF.

This chain uses TRBV30 with TRBJ2-3, with D possibly matching TRBD2 (5 bases). Between the trimmed V and J ends, which lost 3 bases and 4 bases, there was a span of 5 bases. CDR3 length: 11 residues. CDR1 GTSNPN and CDR2 SVGIG come from the germline V gene (reference sequence). In DNA form, the CDR3 reads TGTGCCTGGAGGGAGGCAGATACGCAGTATTTT. Residues: CAWREADTQYF.

The V call is TRBV30, the J call TRBJ1-2; 8 bases are a match to TRBD1. Germline V gene data show CDR1 as GTSNPN and CDR2 as SVGIG (reference sequence). Germline trimming cut 2 bases from V and 2 bases from J; bases unmatched to any gene: 7. CDR3 length: 15 amino acids. The CDR3 loop reads CAWSIRTGLNYGYTF. Here the CDR3 DNA reads TGTGCCTGGAGTATAAGGACAGGGTTGAACTATGGCTACACCTTC. Full variable domain (rest looked up from reference TRBV30 and TRBJ1-2): SQTIHQWPATLVQPVGSPLSLECTVEGTSNPNLYWYRQAAGRGLQLLFYSVGIGQISSEVPQNLSASRPQDRQFILSSKKLLLSDSGFYLCAWSIRTGLNYGYTFGSGTRLTVV.

The chain uses TRBV6-5 and TRBJ1-4; unclear D gene. The germline V gene has CDR1 MNHEY and CDR2 SVGAGI. The CDR3 has 14 amino acids. V gave up 7 bases and J gave up 0 bases, with 9 bases separating them. CDR3 sequence: CASTAIATNEKLFF. CDR3 sequence (DNA): TGTGCCAGCACCGCTATTGCAACTAATGAAAAACTGTTTTTT.

The chain is built from TRBV29-1 and TRBJ1-2; D not certain. The ends were cut back, 0 bases at V and 4 bases at J, with 9 bases in the middle. The CDR3 totals 13 residues. Germline V gives CDR1 SQVTM, CDR2 ANQGSEA. Here the CDR3 reads CSVEDPHSYGYTF. DNA of the CDR3: TGCAGCGTTGAAGATCCGCATAGCTATGGCTACACCTTC.

The chain employs TRBV9 and TRBJ2-5, with 11 bases that match TRBD2. Per the germline V gene, CDR1 is SGDLS and CDR2 is YYNGEE. The J segment lost 5 bases and the V segment lost 3 bases, leaving 6 bases of the junction unmatched. This CDR3 contains 15 residues. In DNA form, the CDR3 reads TGTGCCAGCAGCGCCACTAGCGGGGGTAGGGAGACCCAGTACTTC. Its translation: CASSATSGGRETQYF. Looking up the rest from reference TRBV9 and TRBJ2-5 gives the full variable domain: DSGVTQTPKHLITATGQRVTLRCSPRSGDLSVYWYQQSLDQGLQFLIQYYNGEERAKGNILERFSAQQFPDLHSELNLSSLELGDSALYFCASSATSGGRETQYFGPGTRLLVL.

This clonotype was counted a single time. The J gene is TRBJ1-1, the V gene TRBV3-1; D not certain. The CDR3 is made up of 17 amino acids. Germline V gene data show CDR1 as LGHDT and CDR2 as YNNKEL (reference sequence). V lost 1 base and J 8 bases, leaving 23 bases between the germline ends. The CDR3 sequence: CASSQALVGKMSGEAFF. The CDR3 nucleotides are TGTGCCAGCAGCCAAGCCCTGGTTGGGAAGATGTCCGGGGAAGCTTTCTTT.

This clonotype was detected only a few times. The gene calls are TRBV6-2 or TRBV6-3 and TRBJ2-4; possible D gene TRBD1, 6 bases. Trimming left V 5 bases short and J 0 bases short, with 8 bases between. CDR1 MNHEY and CDR2 SVGEGT come from the germline V gene. This CDR3 comprises 14 residues. The CDR3 DNA is TGTGCCAGCAGTCTGGACAGAGCCAAAAACATTCAGTACTTC. This gives the protein CASSLDRAKNIQYF.

The chain joins TRBV6-1 to TRBJ1-1; D may be TRBD1 (5 bases). The CDR3 extends over 13 amino acids. Trimming pared 4 bases from V and 4 bases from J, leaving 10 bases between. Germline V gene sequence: CDR1 MNHNS, CDR2 SASEGT. CDR3 in DNA: TGTGCCAGCAGTGTAGGGGATGGCACTGAAGCTTTCTTT. Translation: CASSVGDGTEAFF.

This chain uses TRBV6-1 with TRBJ2-1, with TRBD2 matching over 13 bases. The ends lost 10 bases at V and 7 bases at J; junction bases unmatched: 4. CDR3 length: 13 amino acids. Looked up from germline, CDR1 is MNHNS and CDR2 is SASEGT. This chain's CDR3 is CATRTSGGNEQFF. CDR3 DNA sequence: TGTGCCACCAGGACTAGCGGGGGAAATGAGCAGTTCTTC.

CDR3 amino acids: CASSLDRGRNEQFF. CDR3 bases: TGTGCCAGCAGTTTGGACAGGGGGCGCAATGAGCAGTTCTTC. V and J are TRBV28 and TRBJ2-1; TRBD1 agrees at 11 bases. V trimming: 3 bases; J trimming: 6 bases; junction bases outside the gene matches: 1. This CDR3 comprises 14 residues. CDR1 is MDHEN, CDR2 SYDVKM, per germline.

The chain uses TRBV27 and TRBJ2-5, with D perhaps matching TRBD2 (6 bases). The V and J ends lost 4 bases and 1 base respectively, with 10 bases between them. Germline V CDR1 and CDR2: MNHEY, SMNVEV (reference sequence). The CDR3 extends over 14 amino acids. The CDR3 is CASSYMGLQETQYF. The CDR3 nucleotides are TGTGCCAGCAGTTATATGGGACTCCAAGAGACCCAGTACTTC.

The genes are TRBV5-1 and TRBJ2-7, with D possibly TRBD2 on 6 matching bases. Per germline, CDR1 SGHRS and CDR2 YFSETQ. The CDR3 is made up of 16 amino acids. Trimming cost V 2 bases and J 3 bases, with 18 bases left between them. The CDR3 here is CASSLRPGGEHYEQYF. The CDR3 DNA sequence: TGCGCCAGCAGCTTAAGACCCGGGGGTGAACACTACGAGCAGTACTTC.

The rearrangement joins TRBV30 to TRBJ1-1; D is ambiguous. Germline V lookup: CDR1 GTSNPN, CDR2 SVGIG (reference sequence). V was clipped by 0 bases and J by 1 base, with 9 bases between them. This CDR3 has 14 residues. The CDR3 loop is CAWSVLAGNTEAFF. CDR3 bases: TGTGCCTGGAGTGTACTGGCGGGGAACACTGAAGCTTTCTTT. Full variable domain (missing parts from reference TRBV30 and TRBJ1-1): SQTIHQWPATLVQPVGSPLSLECTVEGTSNPNLYWYRQAAGRGLQLLFYSVGIGQISSEVPQNLSASRPQDRQFILSSKKLLLSDSGFYLCAWSVLAGNTEAFFGQGTRLTVV.

J is TRBJ2-3 and V is TRBV12-3 or TRBV12-4; D uncertain. Trimming removed 7 bases at V and 9 bases at J, with 17 bases between. This CDR3 has 13 residues. The CDR3 spells CASISGSVDTQYF. The CDR3 nucleotides read TGTGCCAGCATTTCCGGGTCGGTAGACACGCAGTATTTT.

This chain joins TRBV7-9 and TRBJ1-5; D may be TRBD1 (5 bases). V was pared by 3 bases and J by 3 bases, with 9 bases between. Germline lookup yields CDR1 SEHNR and CDR2 FQNEAQ (reference sequence). The CDR3 has 14 residues. Here the CDR3 reads CASSFGTANQPQHF. The CDR3 DNA is TGTGCCAGCAGCTTCGGGACGGCCAATCAGCCCCAGCATTTT.